These T cell receptor beta chains were read from a single sample in a study of blood T cell repertoires in COVID-19. Produced via immunoSEQ multiplex PCR; TCRdb's table is partial and in-frame only. The sample holds a few hundred thousand clones, 84% seen once. Sequencing was done on a sample of peripheral blood. All receptors derive from a woman aged 40 to 50 who had recovered from COVID-19. Both conserved end residues are part of each CDR3. Fields, in order: D gene, clone size, V gene, J gene, CDR3 protein, CDR3 DNA. The D gene is left open where the match is weak. Expanded clones are given a class, and other clones once, few, many or no size at all.

TRBD1	NA	TRBV5-6	TRBJ2-7	CASSFTGTGGFEQYF	TGTGCCAGCAGCTTCACCGGGACAGGGGGCTTCGAGCAGTACTTC
NA	NA	TRBV13	TRBJ1-2	CASSDQGGFSGYTF	TGTGCCAGCAGTGACCAGGGAGGTTTTAGTGGCTACACCTTC
NA	once	TRBV4-3	TRBJ1-6	CASSQDPRGNSPLHF	TGCGCCAGCAGCCAAGATCCCAGAGGTAATTCACCCCTCCACTTT
TRBD1	NA	TRBV19	TRBJ1-2	CASRRTGVNYGYTF	TGTGCCAGTAGACGGACAGGGGTAAACTATGGCTACACCTTC
NA	NA	TRBV5-1	TRBJ2-1	CASSLNTPPSEHEQFF	TGCGCCAGCAGCTTGAACACTCCGCCTAGCGAGCATGAGCAGTTCTTC
NA	NA	TRBV7-8	TRBJ2-5	CASSWGSRAETQYF	TGTGCCAGCAGCTGGGGATCGCGGGCAGAGACCCAGTACTTC
NA	NA	TRBV5-6	TRBJ1-3	CASSLRGPRNTIYF	TGTGCCAGCAGCCTGAGAGGCCCGAGAAACACCATATATTTT
NA	NA	TRBV10-1	TRBJ1-1	CASSESRGALTEAFF	TGCGCCAGCAGTGAGTCGCGGGGGGCACTCACTGAAGCTTTCTTT
NA	NA	TRBV6-5	TRBJ1-2	CASSYQGNYGYTF	TGTGCCAGCAGTTACCAGGGGAACTATGGCTACACCTTC
TRBD1	once	TRBV18	TRBJ1-1	CASSTRQGGGTEAFF	TGTGCCAGCTCAACGCGACAGGGCGGCGGCACTGAAGCTTTCTTT
NA	NA	TRBV19	TRBJ2-3	CASSIRGSTDTQYF	TGTGCCAGTAGTATCAGGGGATCCACAGATACGCAGTATTTT
TRBD1	NA	TRBV6-1	TRBJ1-2	CASRTQGAEGYTF	TGTGCCAGCAGAACACAGGGGGCAGAAGGCTACACCTTC
NA	few	TRBV2	TRBJ1-2	CASSHPLGVDYGYTF	TGTGCCAGCAGTCACCCTTTGGGAGTTGACTATGGCTACACCTTC
NA	NA	TRBV30	TRBJ1-2	CASRTAYGYTF	TGTGCCTCGAGAACAGCTTATGGCTACACCTTC
TRBD1	few	TRBV28	TRBJ2-5	CASSSWTGTETQYF	TGTGCCAGCAGTTCGTGGACAGGGACAGAGACCCAGTACTTC
NA	NA	TRBV7-9	TRBJ1-5	CASSRGGDRPQHF	TGTGCCAGCAGTAGGGGGGGGGATCGGCCCCAGCATTTT
NA	NA	TRBV7-6	TRBJ2-7	CASSLGLSSYEQYF	TGTGCCAGCAGCTTAGGCCTGAGCTCCTACGAGCAGTACTTC
TRBD1	NA	TRBV7-2	TRBJ1-2	CASSLTGEVVYGYTF	TGTGCCAGCAGCCTAACAGGGGAAGTAGTGTATGGCTACACCTTC
NA	NA	TRBV12-3/TRBV12-4	TRBJ1-2	CASSYHPYGYTF	TGTGCCAGCAGTTATCATCCCTATGGCTACACCTTC
TRBD1	NA	TRBV6-6	TRBJ1-2	CASRDGTGGDYTF	TGTGCCAGCAGAGACGGGACAGGGGGGGACTACACCTTC
TRBD2	NA	TRBV20-1	TRBJ2-1	CSASASGGHNEQFF	TGCAGTGCTAGTGCGAGCGGGGGTCACAATGAGCAGTTCTTC
TRBD1	NA	TRBV18	TRBJ2-7	CASSPVTGSDEQYF	TGTGCCAGCTCACCAGTGACAGGGTCAGACGAGCAGTACTTC
TRBD1	NA	TRBV7-2	TRBJ1-2	CASSLVWTGEDGYTF	TGTGCCAGCAGCTTAGTGTGGACAGGGGAAGATGGCTACACCTTC
NA	NA	TRBV27	TRBJ1-4	CASSPVREEKLFF	TGTGCCAGCAGTCCGGTTCGGGAGGAAAAACTGTTTTTT
NA	NA	TRBV6-5	TRBJ1-6	CASSFDSSYNSPLHF	TGTGCCAGCAGTTTCGATAGCTCCTATAATTCACCCCTCCACTTT
NA	few	TRBV11-1	TRBJ2-2	CASSPDSNTGELFF	TGTGCCAGCAGCCCGGACTCAAACACCGGGGAGCTGTTTTTT
NA	NA	TRBV19	TRBJ2-2	CASSIGNWNTGELFF	TGTGCCAGTAGTATTGGTAACTGGAACACCGGGGAGCTGTTTTTT
NA	NA	TRBV9	TRBJ2-1	CASSQSRGSNNEQFF	TGTGCCAGCAGCCAAAGCCGGGGATCAAACAATGAGCAGTTCTTC
NA	NA	TRBV10-2	TRBJ1-1	CASRWQEGTEAFF	TGCGCCAGCAGATGGCAGGAGGGCACTGAAGCTTTCTTT
NA	NA	TRBV4-3	TRBJ2-5	CASSQDLGVQETQYF	TGCGCCAGCAGCCAAGATCTCGGGGTCCAAGAGACCCAGTACTTC
NA	NA	TRBV5-1	TRBJ2-3	CASSLTTGPDTQYF	TGCGCCAGCAGCTTGACCACAGGCCCAGATACGCAGTATTTT
TRBD1	NA	TRBV10-3	TRBJ2-7	CAITPGQGAEQYF	TGTGCCATCACCCCGGGACAGGGGGCCGAGCAGTACTTC
TRBD1	NA	TRBV28	TRBJ1-1	CASSIPGTGEAFF	TGTGCCAGCAGTATCCCCGGGACAGGGGAAGCTTTCTTT
TRBD1	NA	TRBV5-4	TRBJ2-5	CASKGQPSETQYF	TGTGCCAGCAAGGGACAGCCCTCGGAGACCCAGTACTTC
NA	few	TRBV6-6	TRBJ2-2	CASSATGTNTGELFF	TGTGCCAGCAGTGCCACAGGGACGAACACCGGGGAGCTGTTTTTT
TRBD2	NA	TRBV5-5	TRBJ2-3	CASSVTPTSGGLDTQYF	TGTGCCAGCAGCGTGACCCCTACTAGCGGGGGGCTCGATACGCAGTATTTT
NA	NA	TRBV12-3/TRBV12-4	TRBJ1-1	CASSLSNTEAFF	TGTGCCAGCAGTTTGTCTAACACTGAAGCTTTCTTT
TRBD2	NA	TRBV6-5	TRBJ2-3	CASSRRDYYTDTQYF	TGTGCCAGCAGTCGGAGGGACTATTACACAGATACGCAGTATTTT
TRBD1	NA	TRBV19	TRBJ1-5	CASRWTGHSNQPQHF	TGTGCCAGTAGATGGACAGGACATAGCAATCAGCCCCAGCATTTT
TRBD2	NA	TRBV3-1/TRBV3-2	TRBJ2-5	CASRNPSGGGEETQYF	TGTGCCAGCAGAAACCCTAGCGGGGGGGGTGAAGAGACCCAGTACTTC
NA	once	TRBV18	TRBJ1-2	CASSPGALDYGYTF	TGTGCCAGCTCACCAGGGGCTTTGGACTATGGCTACACCTTC
TRBD1	NA	TRBV7-8	TRBJ2-1	CASSLGGTGVYNEQFF	TGTGCCAGCAGCTTAGGTGGGACAGGGGTCTACAATGAGCAGTTCTTC
NA	NA	TRBV3-1/TRBV3-2	TRBJ2-7	CASSSLGGRNEQYF	TGTGCCAGCAGCTCCTTGGGGGGGCGCAACGAGCAGTACTTC
NA	NA	TRBV5-1	TRBJ2-5	CASSPFAGQETQYF	TGCGCCAGCAGCCCGTTTGCGGGGCAAGAGACCCAGTACTTC
NA	few	TRBV19	TRBJ1-2	CASREGGRTYGYTF	TGTGCCAGTAGGGAAGGAGGGAGAACATATGGCTACACCTTC
TRBD1	NA	TRBV18	TRBJ2-7	CASSLSSGTGDEQYF	TGTGCCAGCTCTCTTTCTTCCGGGACAGGGGACGAGCAGTACTTC
NA	NA	TRBV7-2	TRBJ2-7	CASSLAQRDEQYF	TGTGCCAGCAGCTTAGCGCAGAGGGACGAGCAGTACTTC
TRBD2	NA	TRBV5-1	TRBJ2-2	CASSVTSGGVGGELFF	TGCGCCAGCAGCGTAACTAGCGGGGGAGTCGGCGGGGAGCTGTTTTTT
TRBD1	NA	TRBV11-2	TRBJ1-1	CASSLARTGQAFF	TGTGCCAGCAGCTTGGCCCGGACAGGTCAAGCTTTCTTT
NA	few	TRBV5-1	TRBJ1-2	CASSSRQYGYTF	TGCGCCAGCAGCTCCAGACAGTATGGCTACACCTTC
NA	once	TRBV6-5	TRBJ1-2	CAIAEGMGYGYTF	TGTGCCATCGCCGAGGGTATGGGCTATGGCTACACCTTC
TRBD1	NA	TRBV10-3	TRBJ2-4	CAISPGTGENIQYF	TGTGCCATCAGCCCCGGGACAGGGGAAAACATTCAGTACTTC
TRBD1	NA	TRBV2	TRBJ1-1	CASSGQGQTEAFF	TGTGCCAGCAGTGGACAGGGTCAAACTGAAGCTTTCTTT